This TCR beta chain was sequenced in a study of shared clonotypes between healthy human individuals. Study background: The study used three CD4 naive, three CD4 memory, two CD8 naive and one CD8 memory plate per donor. Study-level points and caveats: In a handful of donors, around 4.8% of naive CD4 clonotypes appeared in common.

This CDR3 has 13 amino acids. Trimming stripped 0 bases from V and 4 bases from J, with 9 bases between. In germline, CDR1 is SQVTM, CDR2 ANQGSEA. Method: immunoSEQ multiplex PCR; TCRdb's copy keeps in-frame clones and lacks some. The repertoire has about 800,000 clones, 95% to 97% of them found once; the top ten carry less than 0.25%. On this clone: The antigen is not known.

The naive CD8 subset, CD45RO-negative cells positively selected for CCR7, excluded terminally differentiated effector memory CD45RA+ cells. The V gene is TRBV29-1, the J gene TRBJ1-2; D unclear. The sequencing input was naive CD8+ T cells sorted from blood. The receptor was isolated from a man aged 25 to 40 in good health. CDR3 amino acids: CSVEEKGSYGYTF. Written as DNA, the CDR3 is TGCAGCGTTGAAGAGAAGGGTTCCTATGGCTACACCTTC.